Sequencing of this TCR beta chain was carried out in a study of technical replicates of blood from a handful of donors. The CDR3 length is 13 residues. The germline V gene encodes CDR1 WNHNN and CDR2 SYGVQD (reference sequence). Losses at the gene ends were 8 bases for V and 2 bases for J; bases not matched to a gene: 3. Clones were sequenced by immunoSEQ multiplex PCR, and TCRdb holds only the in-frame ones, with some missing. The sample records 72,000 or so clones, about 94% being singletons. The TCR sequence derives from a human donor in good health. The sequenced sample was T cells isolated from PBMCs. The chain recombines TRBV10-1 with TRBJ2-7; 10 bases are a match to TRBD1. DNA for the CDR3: TGCGCCAGCGGACAGGGGGATCCCTACGAGCAGTACTTC. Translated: CASGQGDPYEQYF.